What follows are 29 T cell receptor beta chains derived from one specimen sequenced in a study of T-cell reconstitution after alpha-beta-depleted transplantation in children. The authors prepared the TCRbeta library with unique molecular identifiers. Using its own MiXCR run on the PCR reads, TCRdb lists one record per CDR3 protein. The sample shows fewer than 750,000 distinct CDR3 sequences, approximately 22% of them seen only once. The source was PBMCs, mostly from graft donor cells, collected 360 days after TCRalphabeta/CD19-depleted stem cell transplant. These receptors came from a boy younger than two who had a stem cell transplant for acute myeloid leukemia, so the T cells may come from the graft donor.

This clonotype was seen a handful of times. V usage is TRBV12-3 or TRBV12-4 and J usage is TRBJ2-6; a weak D match, TRBD1 (6 bases). V lost 5 bases and J lost 0, with 11 bases in between. CDR3 length: 16 amino acids. The CDR3 reads CASSIDRFSGANVLTF. The CDR3 region has the DNA TGTGCCAGCAGTATCGACAGGTTCTCTGGGGCCAACGTCCTGACTTTC.

This chain joins TRBV28 and TRBJ1-1, with 7 bases lining up with TRBD1. V was pared by 6 bases and J by 3 bases, with 7 bases of the junction left unmatched. Germline CDR1 is MDHEN and CDR2 is SYDVKM. The CDR3 has 14 amino acids. The CDR3 nucleotides are TGTGCCAGCAGGCCGCCGGGACAGTACACTGAAGCTTTCTTT. The encoded protein is CASRPPGQYTEAFF.

V usage is TRBV12-3 or TRBV12-4 and J usage is TRBJ1-2; TRBD1 is a possible D gene (5 bases). CDR3 length: 15 residues. Trimming shortened V by 6 bases and J by 8 bases, and 22 bases separated the two germline ends. In DNA, the CDR3 is TGTGCCAGCAGGAACCGTCGCGGGGCGGGGGAAGGCTACACCTTC. This encodes CASRNRRGAGEGYTF.

The sample holds many counts of this clonotype. The V and J genes are TRBV28 and TRBJ2-7, with D perhaps TRBD1 (5 bases). Germline V CDR1 and CDR2: MDHEN, SYDVKM. CDR3 length: 13 residues. V lost 1 base, J lost 4 bases, and 8 bases lay in between. CDR3 DNA sequence: TGTGCCAGCAGTTTATCAGGGATATACGAGCAGTACGTC. Residues: CASSLSGIYEQYV.

This clonotype was counted at least ten times. This chain links TRBV29-1 with TRBJ2-2; 7 bases fit TRBD1. CDR3 length equals 18 residues. Germline CDR1 is SQVTM and CDR2 is ANQGSEA. V lost 3 bases, J lost 0 bases, and 13 bases stayed unmatched. CDR3 DNA: TGCAGCGTTGAGTACGGGACAGATCCTTTCGCGAACACCGGGGAGCTGTTTTTT. It codes for CSVEYGTDPFANTGELFF.

The gene calls are TRBV6-1 and TRBJ1-4, with TRBD1 matching 9 bases. The CDR3 sequence is 15 residues long. The trim removed 7 bases at V and 5 bases at J, leaving 8 bases unmatched. The V gene's germline CDR1 is MNHNS and CDR2 SASEGT. The CDR3 DNA sequence: TGTGCCAGCATCACCGGAGGGACAGGGAATGAAAAACTGTTTTTT. This translates into CASITGGTGNEKLFF.

This clonotype was seen once. This chain links TRBV6-5 with TRBJ1-2; D call uncertain. V dropped 0 bases and J dropped 4 bases, with 18 bases sitting between them. The CDR3 runs to 17 residues. Germline CDR1 and CDR2: MNHEY and SVGAGI. The CDR3 DNA reads TGTGCCAGCAGTTACTCCCGGTCTTGGGTTAGGTTCTATGGCTACACCTTC. This gives the protein CASSYSRSWVRFYGYTF.

The CDR3 sequence: CASSPGNGGTEAFF. The CDR3 DNA reads as TGTGCCAGCTCACCGGGGAACGGGGGCACTGAAGCTTTCTTT. V gene TRBV18 combines with J gene TRBJ1-1; TRBD1 might be the D (5 bases). Trimming took 3 bases from V and 4 from J, leaving 12 bases between them. Germline V gives CDR1 KGHSH, CDR2 LQKENI. CDR3 size: 14 residues.

This clonotype was recorded a few times. The junction differs from germline at one of its ends, possibly a read error. The chain has TRBV6-1 and TRBJ2-2, with 7 bases that match TRBD2. Germline-derived CDR1 and CDR2 are MNHNS and SASEGT. CDR3 length: 12 amino acids. CDR3 sequence: CWASGNTGELFF. The CDR3 DNA sequence: TGCTGGGCTAGCGGAAATACCGGGGAGCTGTTTTTT.

The CDR3, as DNA: TGCAGTGCCCGACTAGTTGTCGATGAGCAGTTCTTC. Its translation is CSARLVVDEQFF. The chain uses TRBV20-1 and TRBJ2-1; D is perhaps TRBD2 (6 bases). Per germline, CDR1 DFQATT and CDR2 SNEGSKA (reference sequence). The CDR3 consists of 12 residues. The V end lost 6 bases, the J end lost 8 bases, and 14 bases lay between the germline ends.

Only a few counts were recorded for this clonotype. The chain links TRBV4-3 to TRBJ1-4, with D perhaps TRBD1 (5 bases). The CDR3 has 19 residues. The V gene lost 0 bases and the J gene lost 0 bases, with 17 bases spanning the gap. Germline assignment: CDR1 LGHNA and CDR2 YSLEER. The DNA of the CDR3 is TGCGCCAGCAGCCAAGACCTTGCCAGGGAAATTGCAACTAATGAAAAACTGTTTTTT. Translation gives CASSQDLAREIATNEKLFF.

The CDR3 protein is CASSEDGTGAGRETQYF. The CDR3, as DNA: TGCGCCAGCAGTGAGGACGGGACAGGCGCCGGTCGGGAGACCCAGTACTTC. The chain is built from TRBV10-1 and TRBJ2-5, with TRBD1 matching 8 bases. There are 17 residues in the CDR3. Per germline, CDR1 WNHNN and CDR2 SYGVQD (reference sequence). The J segment lost 5 bases and the V segment lost 2 bases, leaving 13 bases of the junction unmatched.

The gene calls are TRBV28 and TRBJ2-1; possible D gene TRBD1, 6 bases. This CDR3 has 16 amino acids. Germline V gives CDR1 MDHEN, CDR2 SYDVKM. Trimming removed 4 bases at V and 5 bases at J, with 18 bases between. CDR3 residues: CASSSPAADSHNEQFF. The CDR3 nucleotides read TGTGCCAGCAGTTCCCCCGCGGCGGACAGTCACAATGAGCAGTTCTTC.

This clonotype was recorded a few times. This chain joins TRBV12-3 or TRBV12-4 and TRBJ1-2; TRBD1 matches at 9 bases. Trimming removed 4 bases from V and 2 bases from J; junction bases left unmatched: 5. The CDR3 has 15 amino acids. CDR3 loop: CASSSRTGANYGYTF. The CDR3 DNA reads TGTGCCAGCAGTTCCCGGACAGGGGCGAACTATGGCTACACCTTC.

This clonotype has a count of ten or more. The V and J genes are TRBV29-1 and TRBJ1-2, with D possibly matching TRBD1 (5 bases). Germline-derived CDR1 and CDR2 are SQVTM and ANQGSEA. V dropped 6 bases and J dropped 4 bases, with 21 bases sitting between them. The CDR3 covers 15 residues. The chain's CDR3 is CSVGFMRGIAYGYTF. The CDR3 region has the DNA TGCAGCGTGGGGTTTATGCGGGGGATCGCCTATGGCTACACCTTC. The variable domain in full, completed from reference TRBV29-1 and TRBJ1-2, reads SAVISQKPSRDICQRGTSLTIQCQVDSQVTMMFWYRQQPGQSLTLIATANQGSEATYESGFVIDKFPISRPNLTFSTLTVSNMSPEDSSIYLCSVGFMRGIAYGYTFGSGTRLTVV.

This clonotype was found a few times. The rearrangement links TRBV29-1 to TRBJ2-7; D is perhaps TRBD2 (5 bases). The CDR3 contains 12 residues. V lost 7 bases and J lost 2, with 12 bases in between. Per germline, CDR1 SQVTM and CDR2 ANQGSEA. The CDR3: CSAGVSPYEQYF. DNA of the CDR3: TGCAGCGCCGGGGTTAGCCCCTACGAGCAGTACTTC.

The genes are TRBV7-2 and TRBJ1-1; perhaps TRBD1 as D (6 bases). This CDR3 comprises 15 residues. CDR1 and CDR2 from the germline V gene are SGHTA and FQGNSA. The V gene lost 6 bases and the J gene lost 5 bases, with 19 bases spanning the gap. The CDR3, as DNA: TGTGCCAGCAGTCTTGTCGACAGGCCATCTACTGAAGCTTTCTTT. Protein: CASSLVDRPSTEAFF.

A few counts support this clonotype. The chain employs TRBV21-1 and TRBJ2-7. TRBV21-1 is a known pseudogene. The CDR3 runs 13 residues. The CDR3 spells CASSRGRRYEQYF. CDR3 in DNA: TGTGCCAGCAGCCGAGGTCGTCGGTACGAGCAGTACTTC.

In regard to this clonotype: Just one base apart from a much larger clone, this may be a read error. The genes are TRBV20-1 and TRBJ2-6, with D tentatively TRBD1 (5 bases). V dropped 5 bases and J dropped 1 base, with 9 bases sitting between them. The CDR3 consists of 14 residues. Germline loops: CDR1 DFQATT, CDR2 SNEGSKA (reference sequence). The CDR3 DNA is TGCAGTGCTTTTAGGGGATCTGGGGCCAACGTCCTGACTTTC. Translated: CSAFRGSGANVLTF.

This clonotype was counted only a few times. The chain joins TRBV20-1 to TRBJ1-5; D is undetermined. This CDR3 comprises 11 residues. CDR1 and CDR2 (germline): DFQATT, SNEGSKA (reference sequence). Deletions cut 3 bases from V and 3 bases from J, with 3 bases between. CDR3 coding DNA: TGCAGTGCTAGCCCCAATCAGCCCCAGCATTTT. Protein sequence: CSASPNQPQHF.

This clonotype has just a few counts. The chain carries TRBV7-6 and TRBJ2-3, with no clear D. Trimming stripped 1 base from V and 4 bases from J, with 9 bases between. CDR3 length equals 14 residues. Germline V gene sequence: CDR1 SGHVS, CDR2 FNYEAQ. CDR3 DNA sequence: TGTGCCAGCAGCTTAGAAACGGAGTCAGATACGCAGTATTTT. It is translated as CASSLETESDTQYF.

The V call is TRBV20-1, the J call TRBJ1-1; no firm D call. The length of the CDR3 is 11 residues. Per the germline V gene, CDR1 is DFQATT and CDR2 is SNEGSKA (reference sequence). Trimming cost V 0 bases and J 6 bases, with 5 bases left between them. The CDR3 region has the DNA TGCAGTGCTAGAGACGGTCCTGAAGCTTTCTTT. Protein sequence: CSARDGPEAFF.

This clonotype was seen a single time. The chain carries TRBV5-4 and TRBJ1-1; no definite D call. Germline-derived CDR1 and CDR2 are SGHNT and YYREEE (reference sequence). V dropped 4 bases and J dropped 1 base, with 8 bases sitting between them. This CDR3 has 13 amino acids. CDR3: CASSAPRNTEAFF. For the CDR3, the DNA is TGTGCCAGCAGCGCCCCACGGAACACTGAAGCTTTCTTT.

This clonotype was seen a handful of times. The V and J genes are TRBV5-1 and TRBJ2-7, with TRBD1 identical over 9 bases. The germline V gene encodes CDR1 SGHRS and CDR2 YFSETQ. This CDR3 contains 15 residues. Losses at the gene ends were 2 bases for V and 3 bases for J; bases not matched to a gene: 6. The chain's CDR3 is CASSFGDRDGYEQYV. The CDR3 coding sequence is TGCGCCAGCAGCTTTGGGGACAGGGACGGCTACGAGCAGTACGTC.

The chain has TRBV24-1 and TRBJ2-1; D is uncertain. This CDR3 contains 13 residues. V gave up 0 bases and J gave up 4 bases, with 3 bases separating them. Germline V gives CDR1 KGHDR, CDR2 SFDVKD. In DNA form, the CDR3 reads TGTGCCACCAGTGATTTGAGTTACAATGAGCAGTTCTTC. This sequence encodes CATSDLSYNEQFF.

This clonotype has ten or more counts. V and J are TRBV11-2 and TRBJ2-4; D possibly corresponds to TRBD2 (5 bases). V was clipped by 5 bases and J by 1 base, with 15 bases between them. The CDR3 has 16 residues. CDR1 is SGHAT and CDR2 is FQNNGV in the germline V gene. In DNA, the CDR3 is TGTGCCAGCAGCCCCGAACTAGGTCGGGCCAAAAACATTCAGTACTTC. This codes for CASSPELGRAKNIQYF. Complete variable domain (other parts from reference TRBV11-2 and TRBJ2-4): EAGVAQSPRYKIIEKRQSVAFWCNPISGHATLYWYQQILGQGPKLLIQFQNNGVVDDSQLPKDRFSAERLKGVDSTLKIQPAKLEDSAVYLCASSPELGRAKNIQYFGAGTRLSVL.

This clonotype was picked up many times. V is TRBV5-1 and J is TRBJ1-6; the match to TRBD1 covers 7 bases. The length of the CDR3 is 16 residues. V was clipped by 4 bases and J by 7 bases; unmatched bases: 11. CDR1 is SGHRS, CDR2 YFSETQ, per germline. Here the CDR3 DNA reads TGCGCCAGCAGCATTACCGGGACAGTAAAGAATTCACCCCTCCACTTT. As protein: CASSITGTVKNSPLHF.

The V call is TRBV6-5, the J call TRBJ2-3, with D perhaps given as TRBD1 or TRBD2 (5 bases each). The ends were cut back, 2 bases at V and 2 bases at J, with 14 bases in the middle. This CDR3 has 16 residues. The V gene's germline CDR1 is MNHEY and CDR2 SVGAGI. CDR3 protein: CASSYQGPQHTDTQYF. The CDR3 coding sequence is TGTGCCAGCAGTTACCAGGGACCCCAGCACACAGATACGCAGTATTTT.

This clonotype was seen ten or more times. The chain uses TRBV11-2 and TRBJ2-1, with 7 bases matching TRBD1. From germline, CDR1 is SGHAT and CDR2 FQNNGV. After removal of 5 bases from V and 12 bases from J, the junction contained 16 bases not matched to a gene. The CDR3 covers 15 residues. As DNA, the CDR3 is TGTGCCAGCAGCGCACAATCCGGGACAGTTAAGTGGCAGTTCTTC. Translating it yields CASSAQSGTVKWQFF. The entire variable domain, with the rest obtained from reference TRBV11-2 and TRBJ2-1, is as follows: EAGVAQSPRYKIIEKRQSVAFWCNPISGHATLYWYQQILGQGPKLLIQFQNNGVVDDSQLPKDRFSAERLKGVDSTLKIQPAKLEDSAVYLCASSAQSGTVKWQFFGPGTRLTVL.